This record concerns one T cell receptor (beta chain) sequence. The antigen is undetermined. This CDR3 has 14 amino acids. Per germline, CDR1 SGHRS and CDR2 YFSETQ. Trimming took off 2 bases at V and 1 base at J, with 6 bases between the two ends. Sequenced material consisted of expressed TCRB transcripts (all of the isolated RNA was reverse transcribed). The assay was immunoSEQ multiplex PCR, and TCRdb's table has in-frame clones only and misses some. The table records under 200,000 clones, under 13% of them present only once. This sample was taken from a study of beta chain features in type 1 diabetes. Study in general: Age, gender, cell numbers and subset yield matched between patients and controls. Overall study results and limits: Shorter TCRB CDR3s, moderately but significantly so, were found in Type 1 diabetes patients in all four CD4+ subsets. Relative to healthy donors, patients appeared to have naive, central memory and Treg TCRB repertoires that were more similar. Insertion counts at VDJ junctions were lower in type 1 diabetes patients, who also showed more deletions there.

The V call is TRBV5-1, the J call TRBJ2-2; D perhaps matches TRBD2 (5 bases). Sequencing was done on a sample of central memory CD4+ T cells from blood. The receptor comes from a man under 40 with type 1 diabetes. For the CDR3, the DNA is TGCGCCAGCAGCTTCCGGGGGAACACCGGGGAGCTGTTTTTT. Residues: CASSFRGNTGELFF.